Included here is one T cell receptor (beta chain) sequence, with context. This record belongs to a study of PD-L1 blockade in urothelial cancer. Turning to the study itself: Earlier, patients had received 0 to 3 chemotherapy regimens. Blood samples contained a median about 140,000 T cells.

Assay: immunoSEQ multiplex PCR; the TCRdb copy retains only in-frame clones and omits some. In the table there are tens of thousands of clones, roughly 85% of which are singletons. Time point given: peripheral blood 6 weeks after treatment start. Each patient gave between 1 and 8 samples, pretreatment and on-treatment. V lost 0 bases and J lost 6, with 10 bases in between. This CDR3 has 14 residues. Germline V lookup: CDR1 SGHRS, CDR2 YFSETQ. This sequence joins TRBV5-1 and TRBJ2-1; perhaps TRBD2 as D (6 bases). The sequence derives from a man in his 70s with urothelial cancer. The specimen comprised PBMCs, sampled around atezolizumab (anti-PD-L1) treatment. The CDR3 here is CASSLAGGFNEQFF. For the CDR3, the DNA is TGCGCCAGCAGCTTGGCCGGAGGGTTCAATGAGCAGTTCTTC.